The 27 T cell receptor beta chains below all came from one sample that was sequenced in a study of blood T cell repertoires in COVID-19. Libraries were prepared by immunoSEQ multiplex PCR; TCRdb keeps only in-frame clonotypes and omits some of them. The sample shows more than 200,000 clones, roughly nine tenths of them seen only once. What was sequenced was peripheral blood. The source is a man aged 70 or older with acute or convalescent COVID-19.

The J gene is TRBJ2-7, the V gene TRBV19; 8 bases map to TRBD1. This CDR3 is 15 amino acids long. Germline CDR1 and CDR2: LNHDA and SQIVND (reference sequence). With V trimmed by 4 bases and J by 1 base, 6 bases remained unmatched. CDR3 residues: CASSRPGQVSYEQYF. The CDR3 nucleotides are TGTGCCAGTAGTAGGCCGGGACAGGTGTCCTACGAGCAGTACTTC.

CDR3 coding DNA: TGTGCCAGTAGTATTGCAGGATCCCTGCTCTATGGCTACACCTTC. Protein sequence: CASSIAGSLLYGYTF. This chain connects TRBV19 to TRBJ1-2; no reliable D call. Trimming removed 3 bases at V and 4 bases at J, with 15 bases between. The CDR3 sequence is 15 residues long. Germline V gives CDR1 LNHDA, CDR2 SQIVND (reference sequence).

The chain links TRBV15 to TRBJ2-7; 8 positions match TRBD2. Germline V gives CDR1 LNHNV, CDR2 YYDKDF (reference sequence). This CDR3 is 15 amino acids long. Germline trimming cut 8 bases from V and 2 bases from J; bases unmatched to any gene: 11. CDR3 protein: CATGSGGETTYEQYF. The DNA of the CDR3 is TGTGCCACCGGGTCGGGGGGGGAAACTACCTACGAGCAGTACTTC. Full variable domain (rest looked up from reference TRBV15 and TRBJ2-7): DAMVIQNPRYQVTQFGKPVTLSCSQTLNHNVMYWYQQKSSQAPKLLFHYYDKDFNNEADTPDNFQSRRPNTSFCFLDIRSPGLGDTAMYLCATGSGGETTYEQYFGPGTRLTVT.

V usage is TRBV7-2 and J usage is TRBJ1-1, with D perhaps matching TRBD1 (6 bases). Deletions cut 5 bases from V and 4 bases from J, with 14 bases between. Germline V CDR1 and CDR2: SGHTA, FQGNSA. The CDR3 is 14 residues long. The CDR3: CASSHYREGTEAFF. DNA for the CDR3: TGTGCCAGCAGCCACTACAGGGAGGGCACTGAAGCTTTCTTT.

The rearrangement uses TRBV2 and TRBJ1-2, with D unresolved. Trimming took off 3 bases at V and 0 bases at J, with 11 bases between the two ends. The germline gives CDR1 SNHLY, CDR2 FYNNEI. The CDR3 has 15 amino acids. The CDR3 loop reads CASSEKAGANYGYTF. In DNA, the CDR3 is TGTGCCAGCAGTGAGAAGGCCGGAGCTAACTATGGCTACACCTTC.

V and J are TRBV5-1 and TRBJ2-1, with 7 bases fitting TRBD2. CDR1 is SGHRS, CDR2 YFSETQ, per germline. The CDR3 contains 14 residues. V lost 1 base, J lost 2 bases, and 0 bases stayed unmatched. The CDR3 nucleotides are TGCGCCAGCAGCTTGAGCGGGGCCTACAATGAGCAGTTCTTC. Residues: CASSLSGAYNEQFF.

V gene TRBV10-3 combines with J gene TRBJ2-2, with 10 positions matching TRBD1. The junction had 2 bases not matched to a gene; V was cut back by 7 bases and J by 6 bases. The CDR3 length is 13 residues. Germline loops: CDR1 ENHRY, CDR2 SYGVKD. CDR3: CAITGQGAGELFF. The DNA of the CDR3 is TGTGCCATCACCGGACAGGGGGCCGGGGAGCTGTTTTTT.

The CDR3 DNA sequence: TGTGCCAGCAGCAGCGGACAGGGCACCTACAATGAGCAGTTCTTC. This encodes CASSSGQGTYNEQFF. The chain is built from TRBV25-1 and TRBJ2-1; 8 bases are shared with TRBD1. Trimming took 6 bases from V and 2 from J; bases not matched to a gene: 6. CDR3 length: 15 residues. From germline, CDR1 is MGHDK and CDR2 SYGVNS. The whole variable domain, filled in from reference TRBV25-1 and TRBJ2-1, reads EADIYQTPRYLVIGTGKKITLECSQTMGHDKMYWYQQDPGMELHLIHYSYGVNSTEKGDLSSESTVSRIRTEHFPLTLESARPSHTSQYLCASSSGQGTYNEQFFGPGTRLTVL.

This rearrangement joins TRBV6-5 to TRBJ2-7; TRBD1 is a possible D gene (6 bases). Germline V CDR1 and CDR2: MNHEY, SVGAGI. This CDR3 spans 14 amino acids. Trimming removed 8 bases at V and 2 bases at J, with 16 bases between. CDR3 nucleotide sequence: TGTGCCAGCCGGACAGCCCCTAATACCTACGAGCAGTACTTC. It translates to CASRTAPNTYEQYF.

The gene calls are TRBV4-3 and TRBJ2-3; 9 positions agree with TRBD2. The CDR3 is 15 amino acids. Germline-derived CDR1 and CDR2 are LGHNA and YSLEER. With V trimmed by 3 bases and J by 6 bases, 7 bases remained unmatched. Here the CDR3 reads CASSHTSGPGDTQYF. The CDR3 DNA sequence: TGCGCCAGCAGCCATACTAGCGGGCCTGGGGATACGCAGTATTTT.

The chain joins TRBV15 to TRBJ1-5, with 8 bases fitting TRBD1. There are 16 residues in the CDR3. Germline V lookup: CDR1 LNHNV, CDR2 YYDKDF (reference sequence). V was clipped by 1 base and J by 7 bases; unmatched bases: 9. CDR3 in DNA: TGTGCCACCAGCAGAGCGCCGCCAGGGGGCTTGCAGCCCCAGCATTTT. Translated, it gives CATSRAPPGGLQPQHF.

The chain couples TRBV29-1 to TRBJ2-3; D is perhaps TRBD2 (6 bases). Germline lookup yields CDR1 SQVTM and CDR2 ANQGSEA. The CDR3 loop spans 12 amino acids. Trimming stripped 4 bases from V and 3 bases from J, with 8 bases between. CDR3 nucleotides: TGCAGCGTTGCGGCGGGGACAGATACGCAGTATTTT. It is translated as CSVAAGTDTQYF.

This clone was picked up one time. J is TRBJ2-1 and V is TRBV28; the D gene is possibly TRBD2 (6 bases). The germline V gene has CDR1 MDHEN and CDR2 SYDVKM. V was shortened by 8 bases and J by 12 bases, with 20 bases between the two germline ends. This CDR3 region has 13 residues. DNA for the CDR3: TGTGCCAGCGGTCTTGGGAGGACGTCGTGGCAGTTCTTC. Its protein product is CASGLGRTSWQFF. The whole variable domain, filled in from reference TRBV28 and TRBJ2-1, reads DVKVTQSSRYLVKRTGEKVFLECVQDMDHENMFWYRQDPGLGLRLIYFSYDVKMKEKGDIPEGYSVSREKKERFSLILESASTNQTSMYLCASGLGRTSWQFFGPGTRLTVL.

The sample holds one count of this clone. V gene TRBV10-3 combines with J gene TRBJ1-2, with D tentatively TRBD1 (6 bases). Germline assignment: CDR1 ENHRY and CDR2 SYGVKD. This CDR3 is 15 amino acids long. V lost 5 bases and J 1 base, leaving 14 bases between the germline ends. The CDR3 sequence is CAISSLTGSNYGYTF. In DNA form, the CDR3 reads TGTGCCATCAGTAGCTTGACAGGTAGTAACTATGGCTACACCTTC.

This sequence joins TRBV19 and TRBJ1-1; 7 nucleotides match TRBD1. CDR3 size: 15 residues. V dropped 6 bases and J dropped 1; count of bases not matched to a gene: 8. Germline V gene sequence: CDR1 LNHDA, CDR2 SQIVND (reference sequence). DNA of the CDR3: TGTGCCAGTAGGGGGGAAGGGACAGCGAACACTGAAGCTTTCTTT. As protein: CASRGEGTANTEAFF.

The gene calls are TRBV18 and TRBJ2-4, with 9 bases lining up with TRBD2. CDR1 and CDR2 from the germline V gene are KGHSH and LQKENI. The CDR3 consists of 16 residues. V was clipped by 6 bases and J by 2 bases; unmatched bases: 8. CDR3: CASSFSGSGSKNIQYF. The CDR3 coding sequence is TGTGCCAGCTCGTTTAGCGGGAGCGGATCCAAAAACATTCAGTACTTC.

The CDR3 DNA reads as TGTGCCAGTAGGGCGGGACGCGGCACAGATACGCAGTATTTT. As protein: CASRAGRGTDTQYF. The rearrangement links TRBV19 to TRBJ2-3; tentative D call: TRBD2 (6 bases). Per germline, CDR1 LNHDA and CDR2 SQIVND (reference sequence). Trimming removed 6 bases from V and 1 base from J, with 11 bases in between. This CDR3 has 14 amino acids.

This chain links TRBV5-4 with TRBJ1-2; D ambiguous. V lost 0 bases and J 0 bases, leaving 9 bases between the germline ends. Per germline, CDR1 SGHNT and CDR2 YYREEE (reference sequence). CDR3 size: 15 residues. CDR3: CASSLGASTNYGYTF. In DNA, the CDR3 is TGTGCCAGCAGCTTGGGGGCGAGTACTAACTATGGCTACACCTTC.

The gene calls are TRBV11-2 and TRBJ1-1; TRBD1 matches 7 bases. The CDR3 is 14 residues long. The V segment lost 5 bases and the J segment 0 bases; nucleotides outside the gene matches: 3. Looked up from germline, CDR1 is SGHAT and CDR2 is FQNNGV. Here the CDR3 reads CASSPGTVNTEAFF. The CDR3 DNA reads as TGTGCCAGCAGCCCGGGGACAGTGAACACTGAAGCTTTCTTT.

CDR3 coding DNA: TGTGCCAGCAGCCAGTTCGGGACTAGCGGGGTCACAGATACGCAGTATTTT. Protein: CASSQFGTSGVTDTQYF. The chain uses TRBV7-3 and TRBJ2-3; TRBD2 matches 13 bases. V dropped 5 bases and J dropped 2; count of bases not matched to a gene: 7. The CDR3 consists of 17 residues. Looked up from germline, CDR1 is SGHTA and CDR2 is FQGTGA.

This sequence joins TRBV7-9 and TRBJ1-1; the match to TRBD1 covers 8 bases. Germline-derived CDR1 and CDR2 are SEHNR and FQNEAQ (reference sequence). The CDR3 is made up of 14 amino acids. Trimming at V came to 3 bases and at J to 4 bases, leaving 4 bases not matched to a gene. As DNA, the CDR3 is TGTGCCAGCAGCTTGGACAGGGCGGGCACTGAAGCTTTCTTT. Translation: CASSLDRAGTEAFF.

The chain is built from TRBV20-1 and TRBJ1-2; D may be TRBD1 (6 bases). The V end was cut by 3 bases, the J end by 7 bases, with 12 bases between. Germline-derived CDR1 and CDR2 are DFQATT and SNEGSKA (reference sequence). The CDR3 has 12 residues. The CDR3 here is CSASQGTLGYTF. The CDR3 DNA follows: TGCAGTGCTAGTCAGGGGACGCTTGGCTACACCTTC.

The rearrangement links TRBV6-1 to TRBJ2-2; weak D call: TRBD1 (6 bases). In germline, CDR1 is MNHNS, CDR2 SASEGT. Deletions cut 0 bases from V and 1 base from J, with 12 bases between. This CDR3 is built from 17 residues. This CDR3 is CASSEALDRKNTGELFF. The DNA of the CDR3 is TGTGCCAGCAGTGAAGCCCTTGACAGGAAGAACACCGGGGAGCTGTTTTTT.

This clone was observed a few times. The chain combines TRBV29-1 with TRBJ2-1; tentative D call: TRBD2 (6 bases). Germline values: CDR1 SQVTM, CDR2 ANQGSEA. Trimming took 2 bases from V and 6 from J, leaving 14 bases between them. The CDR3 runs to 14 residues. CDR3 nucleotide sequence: TGCAGCGTTGAACCTGGCTACGGGAGCAATGAGCAGTTCTTC. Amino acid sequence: CSVEPGYGSNEQFF.

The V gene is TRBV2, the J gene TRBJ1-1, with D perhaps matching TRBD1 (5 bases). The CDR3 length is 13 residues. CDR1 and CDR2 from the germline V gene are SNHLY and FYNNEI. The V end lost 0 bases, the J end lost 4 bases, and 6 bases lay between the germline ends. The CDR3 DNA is TGTGCCAGCAGTGAAGCGACAGTCACTGAAGCTTTCTTT. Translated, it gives CASSEATVTEAFF.

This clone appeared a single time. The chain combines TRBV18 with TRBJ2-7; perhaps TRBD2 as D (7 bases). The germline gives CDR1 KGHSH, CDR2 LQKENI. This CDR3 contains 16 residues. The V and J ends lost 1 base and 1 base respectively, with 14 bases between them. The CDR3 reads CASSPQGGGGSYEQYF. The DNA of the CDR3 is TGTGCCAGCTCACCACAAGGAGGGGGGGGATCCTACGAGCAGTACTTC.

The CDR3 loop is CASSLVGSGPQETQYF. CDR3 nucleotide sequence: TGCGCCAGCAGCTTGGTTGGTAGCGGGCCCCAAGAGACCCAGTACTTC. This chain uses TRBV5-1 with TRBJ2-5; 7 nucleotides align to TRBD2. J was trimmed by 1 base and V by 0 bases; bases with no gene match: 6. CDR1 SGHRS and CDR2 YFSETQ come from the germline V gene. The CDR3 runs to 16 residues.